This is a list of T cell receptor beta chains from one sample in a study of blood T cell repertoires in COVID-19. Some clones are missing from TCRdb's copy, which holds only in-frame ones; the method was immunoSEQ multiplex PCR. In the table there are a few hundred thousand clones, approximately 86% of which are singletons. Sequencing was done on a sample of peripheral blood. All receptors come from a woman aged 50 to 60 who had recovered from COVID-19. Each CDR3 is given with its conserved first and last residue. A D gene is named only where the DNA matches it firmly. Clone size, where shown, is once, few, many, or a class for clones that have expanded.

v_gene	abundance	d_gene	j_gene	CDR3nt	CDR3aa
TRBV19	-	-	TRBJ2-3	TGTGCCAGTAGCCTGACTCCGGGACTGTCCACAGATACGCAGTATTTT	CASSLTPGLSTDTQYF
TRBV7-9	-	TRBD1	TRBJ2-7	TGTGCCAGCAGCTACGACAGGGGTTCGAGCTCCTACGAGCAGTACTTC	CASSYDRGSSSYEQYF
TRBV4-3	once	TRBD2	TRBJ2-2	TGCGCCAGCAGCCAGGCCCGGACTAGCGGGGGGGCGAACGGGGAGCTGTTTTTT	CASSQARTSGGANGELFF
TRBV7-3	-	TRBD2	TRBJ2-3	TGTGCCAGCAGCTTAATTGGCGGGAGGGGACGTAGCACAGATACGCAGTATTTT	CASSLIGGRGRSTDTQYF
TRBV11-3	-	TRBD1	TRBJ2-6	TGTGCCAGCAGCCTCACAGGGGGCAACGTCCTGACTTTC	CASSLTGGNVLTF
TRBV19	-	-	TRBJ1-2	TGTGCCAGTAGAACGGAGTCTTATGGCTACACCTTC	CASRTESYGYTF
TRBV6-5	-	-	TRBJ1-2	TGTGCCAGCAGTTTTCTTACAGGGACGAATGGCTACACCTTC	CASSFLTGTNGYTF
TRBV28	-	TRBD1	TRBJ2-3	TGTGCCAGCCGACAGGGGGGCCGGGCAGATACGCAGTATTTT	CASRQGGRADTQYF
TRBV7-7	-	TRBD2	TRBJ2-2	TGTGCTAGCAGCCTGAGACTAGCGGGGGATGACACCGGGGAGCTGTTTTTT	CASSLRLAGDDTGELFF
TRBV7-2	-	-	TRBJ2-7	TGTGCCAGCAGCTTAGATTCGCAGGCCTACGAGCAGTACTTC	CASSLDSQAYEQYF
TRBV9	-	TRBD1	TRBJ1-4	TGTGCCAGCAGCATTGGGACAGAGATTAATGAAAAACTGTTTTTT	CASSIGTEINEKLFF
TRBV6-5	-	TRBD1	TRBJ2-3	TGTGCCAGCAGTTACTCACCCAGGGGGGATACGCAGTATTTT	CASSYSPRGDTQYF
TRBV4-3	-	-	TRBJ2-1	TGCGCCAGCAGCCCGGGACTCCACAATGAGCAGTTCTTC	CASSPGLHNEQFF
TRBV25-1	-	-	TRBJ1-1	TGTGCCAGCAGTTCATACAGGAACACTGAAGCTTTCTTT	CASSSYRNTEAFF
TRBV7-9	-	-	TRBJ2-7	TGTGCCAGCAGCTTAACAAAATCCTACGAGCAGTACTTC	CASSLTKSYEQYF
TRBV5-1	-	TRBD1	TRBJ2-5	TGCGCCAGCAGCTTACAGGGGGGAGAGACCCAGTACTTC	CASSLQGGETQYF
TRBV29-1	few	-	TRBJ2-6	TGCAGCGTTGAAAACAGGCTCGCTGGGGCCAACGTCCTGACTTTC	CSVENRLAGANVLTF
TRBV6-2/TRBV6-3	many	-	TRBJ1-1	TGTGCCAGCAGTTACTCGAGAGCCGAAATTGAAGCTTTCTTT	CASSYSRAEIEAFF
TRBV10-3	-	-	TRBJ2-3	TGTGCCATCAGGCAGGACTCCGGGGGAGATACGCAGTATTTT	CAIRQDSGGDTQYF
TRBV7-2	-	-	TRBJ2-2	TGTGCCAGCAGCTTACTGTCCGGGGAGCTGTTTTTT	CASSLLSGELFF
TRBV12-3/TRBV12-4	-	-	TRBJ1-1	TGTGCCAGCAGTTTCAGGGTAGGCACTGAAGCTTTCTTT	CASSFRVGTEAFF
TRBV5-1	-	TRBD1	TRBJ2-7	TGCGCCAGCAGCCCCGGGCAGGGGGCCCACGAGCAGTACTTC	CASSPGQGAHEQYF
TRBV7-2	few	TRBD1	TRBJ2-7	TGTGCCAGCAGCCAACCGGGACAGGGGGCGAGGGAGCAGTACTTC	CASSQPGQGAREQYF
TRBV5-1	few	TRBD2	TRBJ2-7	TGCGCCAGCAGCTCCGGGGGGGAGCAGTACTTC	CASSSGGEQYF
TRBV19	-	TRBD2	TRBJ2-3	TGTGCCAGTAGGGAGCGGGGGGGAAGAGATACGCAGTATTTT	CASRERGGRDTQYF
TRBV7-8	-	-	TRBJ1-2	TGTGCCAGCAGCTTAGCAGGGCAGGGGCACTATGGCTACACCTTC	CASSLAGQGHYGYTF
TRBV10-3	-	TRBD1	TRBJ1-3	TGTGCCACCAGGGACAGCTCTGGAAACACCATATATTTT	CATRDSSGNTIYF
TRBV2	-	-	TRBJ1-5	TGTGCCAGCTCAAGCCTGCGGGACCGCTCCCAGCATTTT	CASSSLRDRSQHF
TRBV7-2	-	TRBD1	TRBJ1-4	TGTGCCAGCAGCCATAAAGGGGACAGCGATGAAAAACTGTTTTTT	CASSHKGDSDEKLFF
TRBV5-5	few	TRBD1	TRBJ1-5	TGTGCCAGCAGCCGACAATTTTCCGACAGGGTATTAAGTCAGCCCCAGCATTTT	CASSRQFSDRVLSQPQHF
TRBV29-1	-	-	TRBJ1-5	TGCAGCGTTAGCGGGCTTAATAGCAATCAGCCCCAGCATTTT	CSVSGLNSNQPQHF